This T cell receptor beta chain derives from a study of blood T cell repertoires in COVID-19. Patients from Seattle were sampled longitudinally, starting during active infection. CDR3 length: 16 amino acids. V dropped 0 bases and J dropped 9 bases, with 16 bases sitting between them. CDR1 and CDR2 (germline): SGHDT, YYEEEE. Clones were sequenced by immunoSEQ multiplex PCR, and TCRdb holds only the in-frame ones, with some missing. The profile shows approximately 10,000 clones, over 55% of them singletons. Sequenced material: peripheral blood. The TCR sequence derives from a man between 60 and 70 years old with COVID-19, enrolled during active disease. The chain couples TRBV5-6 to TRBJ1-6; D gene unclear. The CDR3 nucleotides read TGTGCCAGCAGCTTGGGATACGCGTTGGCGGGTTCACCCCTCCACTTT. Translating gives CASSLGYALAGSPLHF.